This T cell receptor (beta chain) was captured by sequencing in a study of liver allograft versus peripheral blood T cells. Study overall: Comparative analysis was performed on T cell receptor repertoires from transplanted livers and from recipients' peripheral blood. General study findings and limits: Liver allografts reportedly held T cell receptor repertoires unlike those in peripheral blood.

This clonotype is labeled as medium-sized. Its antigen remains unknown. TCRdb re-derived calls from the reads in MiXCR, one entry per CDR3 protein. Of 10,000 or so distinct CDR3 sequences in the sample, about 18% were seen once. The CDR3 length is 17 residues. With 0 bases clipped from V and 3 bases from J, the junction kept 8 bases outside the gene matches. Germline CDR1 reads ENHRY; CDR2 reads SYGVKD. This TCR was sampled from a human patient who had a liver transplant. Some T cells may have originated in the graft donor. The rearrangement links TRBV10-3 to TRBJ1-3, with 7 nucleotides matching TRBD1. The CDR3 DNA reads as TGTGCCATCAGTGAGTCGCGAGAAGGGGGCATTGGAAACACCATATATTTT. It encodes CAISESREGGIGNTIYF.